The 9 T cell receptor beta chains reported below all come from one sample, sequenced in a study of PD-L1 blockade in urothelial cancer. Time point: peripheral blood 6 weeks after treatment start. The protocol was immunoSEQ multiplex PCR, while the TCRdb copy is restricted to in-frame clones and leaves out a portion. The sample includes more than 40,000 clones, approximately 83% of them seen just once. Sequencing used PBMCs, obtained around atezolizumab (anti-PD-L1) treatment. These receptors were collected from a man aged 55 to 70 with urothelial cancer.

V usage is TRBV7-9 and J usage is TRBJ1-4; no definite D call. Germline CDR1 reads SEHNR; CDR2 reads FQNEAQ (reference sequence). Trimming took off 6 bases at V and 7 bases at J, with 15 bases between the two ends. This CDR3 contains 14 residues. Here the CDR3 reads CASRPGVIGEKLFF. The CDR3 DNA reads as TGTGCCAGCAGGCCGGGAGTGATCGGTGAAAAACTGTTTTTT.

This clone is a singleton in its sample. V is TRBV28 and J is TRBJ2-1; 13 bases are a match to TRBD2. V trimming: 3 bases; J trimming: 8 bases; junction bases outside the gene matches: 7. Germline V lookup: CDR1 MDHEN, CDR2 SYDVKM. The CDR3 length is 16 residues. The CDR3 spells CASSLRLAGGGDEQFF. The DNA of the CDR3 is TGTGCCAGCAGTTTGCGACTAGCGGGGGGCGGCGATGAGCAGTTCTTC. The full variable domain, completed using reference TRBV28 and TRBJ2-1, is DVKVTQSSRYLVKRTGEKVFLECVQDMDHENMFWYRQDPGLGLRLIYFSYDVKMKEKGDIPEGYSVSREKKERFSLILESASTNQTSMYLCASSLRLAGGGDEQFFGPGTRLTVL.

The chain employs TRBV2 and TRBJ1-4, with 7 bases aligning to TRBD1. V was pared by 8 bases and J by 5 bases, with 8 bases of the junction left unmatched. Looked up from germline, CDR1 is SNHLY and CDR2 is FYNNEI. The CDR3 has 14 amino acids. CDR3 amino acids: CASRGTEQNEKLFF. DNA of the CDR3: TGTGCCAGCCGAGGGACAGAACAAAATGAAAAACTGTTTTTT.

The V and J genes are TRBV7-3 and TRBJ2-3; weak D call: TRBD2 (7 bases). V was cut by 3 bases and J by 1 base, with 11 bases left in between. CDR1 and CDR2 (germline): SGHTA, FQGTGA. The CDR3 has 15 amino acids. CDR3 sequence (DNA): TGTGCCAGCAGCTTGTGGGGGGGCCGCACAGATACGCAGTATTTT. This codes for CASSLWGGRTDTQYF.

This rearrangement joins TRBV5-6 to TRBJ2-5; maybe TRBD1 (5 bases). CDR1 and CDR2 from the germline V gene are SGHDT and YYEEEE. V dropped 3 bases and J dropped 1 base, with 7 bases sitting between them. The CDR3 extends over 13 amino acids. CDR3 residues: CASSYDSQETQYF. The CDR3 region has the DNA TGTGCCAGCAGCTACGACAGCCAAGAGACCCAGTACTTC.

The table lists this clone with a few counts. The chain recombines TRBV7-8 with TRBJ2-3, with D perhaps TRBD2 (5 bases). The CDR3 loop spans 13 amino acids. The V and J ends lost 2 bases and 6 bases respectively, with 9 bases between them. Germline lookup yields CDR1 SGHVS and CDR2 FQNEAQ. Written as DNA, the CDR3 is TGTGCCAGCAGCTTACCAAGGGAGGATACGCAGTATTTT. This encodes CASSLPREDTQYF.

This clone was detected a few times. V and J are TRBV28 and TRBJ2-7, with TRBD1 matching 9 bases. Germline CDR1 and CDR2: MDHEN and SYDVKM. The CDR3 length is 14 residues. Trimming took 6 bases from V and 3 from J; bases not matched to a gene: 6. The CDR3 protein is CASSTGGLNYEQYF. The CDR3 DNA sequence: TGTGCCAGCAGCACAGGGGGCTTGAACTACGAGCAGTACTTC.

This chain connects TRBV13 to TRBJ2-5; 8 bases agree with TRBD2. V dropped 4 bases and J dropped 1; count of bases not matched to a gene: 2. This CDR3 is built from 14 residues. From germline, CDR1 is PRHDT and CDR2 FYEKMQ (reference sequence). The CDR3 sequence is CASSSGLAQETQYF. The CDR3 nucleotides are TGTGCCAGCAGCTCAGGACTAGCCCAAGAGACCCAGTACTTC.

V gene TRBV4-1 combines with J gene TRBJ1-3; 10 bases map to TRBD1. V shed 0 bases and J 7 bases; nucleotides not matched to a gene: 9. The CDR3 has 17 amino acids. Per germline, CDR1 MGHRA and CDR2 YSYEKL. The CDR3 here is CASSQDPGQGLANTIYF. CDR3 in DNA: TGCGCCAGCAGCCAAGATCCGGGACAGGGGTTGGCCAACACCATATATTTT.